Listed below are T cell receptor beta chains from one sample, sequenced in a study of T-cell reconstitution after alpha-beta-depleted transplantation in children. TCRdb re-called the PCR reads with MiXCR, one entry per CDR3 protein. This table has about 510,000 distinct CDR3 sequences, about 10% appearing once. The sample in question was PBMCs, mostly from graft donor cells, obtained 180 days after TCRalphabeta/CD19-depleted stem cell transplant. All receptors derive from a female patient between 2 and 15 years old who had a stem cell transplant for aplastic anemia, so the T cells may come from the graft donor. Each CDR3 is given with its conserved first and last residue. D genes are given only for firm matches. Clone size appears in some rows only: once, few, many, or a class for an expanded clone.

size	D	V	J	length	DNA	CDR3
many	-	TRBV24-1	TRBJ2-2	16	TGTGCCACCAGTGACGCAGACTTACAAGTCACCGGGGAGCTGTTTTTT	CATSDADLQVTGELFF
-	TRBD1	TRBV28	TRBJ1-1	13	TGTGCCAGCAATGGACAGGGTATGACTGAAGCTTTCTTT	CASNGQGMTEAFF
few	TRBD1	TRBV4-3	TRBJ2-3	15	TGCGCCAGCAGCCAGCGGACAGGGCCCACAGATACGCAGTATTTT	CASSQRTGPTDTQYF
-	TRBD1	TRBV7-6	TRBJ1-5	17	TGTGCCAGCAGCGGGGGACAGGAGCCAACTAGCAATCAGCCCCAGCATTTT	CASSGGQEPTSNQPQHF
-	-	TRBV15	TRBJ1-5	17	TGTGCCACCAGCATCATGCCCCAGGGATCCGGCAATCAGCCCCAGCATTTT	CATSIMPQGSGNQPQHF
-	TRBD1	TRBV12-3/TRBV12-4	TRBJ1-5	14	TGTGCCAGCATGCCGGGACAGCGCAATCAGCCCCAGCATTTT	CASMPGQRNQPQHF
-	TRBD1	TRBV5-1	TRBJ1-1	16	TGCGCCAGCAGCTGGGGACAGGGGGCTGGGAACACTGAAGCTTTCTTT	CASSWGQGAGNTEAFF
-	TRBD1	TRBV12-3/TRBV12-4	TRBJ1-6	13	TGTGCCAGCAGCCGGGACAGGGGATCACCCCTCCACTTT	CASSRDRGSPLHF
-	-	TRBV20-1	TRBJ1-2	14	TGCAGTGCTAGAGATTACCCGGGTGGCTATGGCTACACCTTC	CSARDYPGGYGYTF
few	-	TRBV7-9	TRBJ1-1	15	TGTGCCAGCAGCCCGTGCAGGGGTTGGGGCACTGAAGCTTTCTTT	CASSPCRGWGTEAFF
-	-	TRBV7-8	TRBJ1-5	16	TGTGCCAGCAGCTTAGAAGGGACACATAGCAATCAGCCCCAGCATTTT	CASSLEGTHSNQPQHF
-	-	TRBV7-9	TRBJ1-1	14	TGTGCCAGCAGATCGCTCTCTTACGGGGTCGAAGCTTTCTTT	CASRSLSYGVEAFF